This record covers a single T cell receptor (beta chain). Its target antigen remains unknown. Nothing much larger sits one base from this clone, and base qualities are not available. The data were obtained in a study of T cell responses to AZD1222 COVID-19 vaccine (TCRdb year 2021). Context from the whole study: Because spike-specific TCR depth and breadth did not differ between the two schedules, AZD1222 recipients who got a second dose at roughly 4 weeks were pooled with those who got a second dose at roughly 12 weeks. TCR sequencing was performed for 230 to 250 trial participants, of whom some 200 were given two doses of AZD1222 and some 26 were given two doses of MenACWY control vaccine. Enrollment into the trials was organized by age into subgroups of 18-55, 56-69 and 70-plus years, and those subgroups contained approximately 150, 30 and 60 TCR-sequenced participants, respectively.

Taken with the paper, the label for time point translates to: baseline before first vaccination. Samples from vaccinated people were obtained from the UK trials COV001 and COV002, which included a single-blind randomized controlled phase 2/3 trial of AZD1222 (ChAdOx1 nCoV-19) in healthy adults. For TCRbeta chain sequencing, PBMC samples were collected from trial participants at day 0 and at day 28 after the second dose. The CDR3 regions of human TCRbeta chains were analyzed by immunosequencing. The study's own analysis went as follows. TCRs in the repertoires were compared against a reference library of SARS-CoV-2-specific TCRs that had been generated with the MIRA antigen-specificity platform. Breadth was defined as the fraction of unique TCRs that were SARS-CoV-2-associated, and depth was defined as the fraction of total T cells that were SARS-CoV-2-associated. Each spike-specific TCR was assigned to its reactive spike region and to a CD4 or CD8 class using the MIRA data. Log10-transformed breadth and depth values were compared by one-way ANOVA with Sidak's multiple comparisons tests. TCRdb carries this immuneACCESS record with in-frame sequences only. Its versions omit some clonotypes, under half of them owing to an unresolved V gene in the studies checked, with the rest unexplained. V, J and clone size reflect that table, while D and trimming were determined from the DNA. Recorded for this sample are 100,000 or so clones; about 85% of them occurred a single time. The top ten clones comprise more than 1.5% of the sample.

The research as a whole found: Conclusions about previously exposed vaccinees were limited because only a handful of AZD1222 recipients were SARS-CoV-2 seropositive at baseline. The vaccine-associated CD4 TCRs covered the entire spike protein, and the dominant responses fell in regions 160-218 and 743-854. Spike-specific TCR breadth and depth rose significantly after two AZD1222 doses compared with day 0 and with MenACWY recipients. Because no day 14 peak-response samples were available, repertoires were characterized only after the peak T cell response. Participants were mostly white British, with more females than males. The authors suggested clonal diversity may have been underestimated. The 56-69-year group was small, and its depth increase did not reach significance, likely because of low power. Reportedly, close to half of the unique spike-specific TCRs recognized epitopes lying outside the regions that are mutated in the B.1.351 and B.1.1.7 variants.

From the cysteine through the phenylalanine, the CDR3 covers 15 amino acids. Of all the DNA, just the CDR3 is kept, 45 bases in frame from base 1. CDR1 and CDR2 are drawn from the germline V gene: MDHEN, SYDVKM. Trimming at the junction amounts to 3 bases on V and 7 bases on J, and the germline ends lie 16 bases apart. Sequencing used peripheral blood, obtained on day 0 of AZD1222 vaccination. The chain employs TRBV28 and TRBJ1-5; a tentative D match to TRBD1 spans 6 bases. This receptor was obtained from an adult in good health. The sequenced DNA: TGTGCCAGCAGTTTGGGGGGCCTACGCAGACAGCCCCAGCATTTT. This is translated as CASSLGGLRRQPQHF.